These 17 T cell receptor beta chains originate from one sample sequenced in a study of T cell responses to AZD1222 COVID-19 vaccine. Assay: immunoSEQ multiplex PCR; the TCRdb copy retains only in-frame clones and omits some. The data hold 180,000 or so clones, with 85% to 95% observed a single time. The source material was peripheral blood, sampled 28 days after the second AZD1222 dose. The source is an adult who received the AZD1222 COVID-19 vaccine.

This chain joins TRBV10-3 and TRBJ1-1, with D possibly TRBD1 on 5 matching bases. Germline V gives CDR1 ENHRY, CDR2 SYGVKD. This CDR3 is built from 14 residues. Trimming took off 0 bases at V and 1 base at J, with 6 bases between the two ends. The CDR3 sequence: CAISESQGNTEAFF. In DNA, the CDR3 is TGTGCCATCAGTGAGTCTCAGGGGAACACTGAAGCTTTCTTT.

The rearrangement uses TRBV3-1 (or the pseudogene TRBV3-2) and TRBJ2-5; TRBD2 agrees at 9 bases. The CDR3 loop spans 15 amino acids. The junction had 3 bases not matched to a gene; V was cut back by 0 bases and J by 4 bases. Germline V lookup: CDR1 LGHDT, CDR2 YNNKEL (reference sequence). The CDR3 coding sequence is TGTGCCAGCAGCCAAGAAGTGACTAGCGGAGAGACCCAGTACTTC. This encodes CASSQEVTSGETQYF.

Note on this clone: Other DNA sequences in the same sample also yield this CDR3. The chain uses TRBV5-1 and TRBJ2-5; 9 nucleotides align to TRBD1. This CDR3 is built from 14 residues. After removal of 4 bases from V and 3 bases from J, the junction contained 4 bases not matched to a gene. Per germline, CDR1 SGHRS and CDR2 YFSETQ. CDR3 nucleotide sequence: TGCGCCAGCAGCCTCGGGACAGGGAAAGAGACCCAGTACTTC. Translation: CASSLGTGKETQYF.

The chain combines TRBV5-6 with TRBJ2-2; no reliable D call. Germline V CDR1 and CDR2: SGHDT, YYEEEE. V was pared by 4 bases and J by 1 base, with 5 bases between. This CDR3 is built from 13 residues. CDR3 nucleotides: TGTGCCAGCAGCGAAAGGAACACCGGGGAGCTGTTTTTT. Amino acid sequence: CASSERNTGELFF.

For the CDR3, the DNA is TGTGCCAGCAGCCCCGGGACTAGCGGGGATTGGACAGATACGCAGTATTTT. Protein: CASSPGTSGDWTDTQYF. The rearrangement uses TRBV3-1 (or the pseudogene TRBV3-2) and TRBJ2-3, with TRBD2 matching 13 bases. CDR3 length: 17 residues. J gave up 3 bases and V 4 bases, and 7 bases lay outside the gene matches. Germline CDR1 is LGHDT and CDR2 is YNNKEL (reference sequence).

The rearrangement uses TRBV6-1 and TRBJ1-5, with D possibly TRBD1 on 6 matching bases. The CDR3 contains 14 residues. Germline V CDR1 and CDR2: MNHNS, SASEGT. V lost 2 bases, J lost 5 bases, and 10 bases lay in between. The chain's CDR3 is CASSELGGHQPQHF. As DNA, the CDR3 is TGTGCCAGCAGTGAATTGGGGGGCCATCAGCCCCAGCATTTT.

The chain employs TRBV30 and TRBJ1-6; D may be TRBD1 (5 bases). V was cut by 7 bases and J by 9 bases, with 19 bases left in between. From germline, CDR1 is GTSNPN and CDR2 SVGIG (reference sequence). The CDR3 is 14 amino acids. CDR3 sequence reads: CAFHGTAPSSPLHF. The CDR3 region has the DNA TGTGCCTTCCATGGGACCGCCCCATCTTCACCCCTCCACTTT.

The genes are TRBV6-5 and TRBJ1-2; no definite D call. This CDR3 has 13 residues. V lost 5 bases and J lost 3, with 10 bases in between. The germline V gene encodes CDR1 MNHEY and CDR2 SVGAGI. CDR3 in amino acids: CASSPGIHYGYTF. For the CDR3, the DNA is TGTGCCAGCAGTCCGGGAATTCACTATGGCTACACCTTC.

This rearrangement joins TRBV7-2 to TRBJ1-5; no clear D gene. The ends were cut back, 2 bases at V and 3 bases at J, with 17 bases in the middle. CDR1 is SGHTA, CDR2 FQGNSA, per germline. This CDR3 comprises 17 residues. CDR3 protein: CASSLRLLGPINQPQHF. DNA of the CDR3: TGTGCCAGCAGCTTAAGGTTGTTAGGACCGATCAATCAGCCCCAGCATTTT.

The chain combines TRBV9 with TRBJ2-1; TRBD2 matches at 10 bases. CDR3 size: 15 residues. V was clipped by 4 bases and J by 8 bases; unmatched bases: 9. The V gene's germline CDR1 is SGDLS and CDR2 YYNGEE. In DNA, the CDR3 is TGTGCCAGCAGCCCCAGCGGGAGGGCTGGGGATGAGCAGTTCTTC. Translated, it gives CASSPSGRAGDEQFF.

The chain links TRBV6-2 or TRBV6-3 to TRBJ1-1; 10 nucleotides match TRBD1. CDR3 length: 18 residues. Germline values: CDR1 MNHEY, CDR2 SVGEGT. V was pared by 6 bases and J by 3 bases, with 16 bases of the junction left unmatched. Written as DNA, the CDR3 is TGTGCCAGCAGCCGTCATCCGGGACAGGGGAAAGGGTACACTGAAGCTTTCTTT. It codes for CASSRHPGQGKGYTEAFF.

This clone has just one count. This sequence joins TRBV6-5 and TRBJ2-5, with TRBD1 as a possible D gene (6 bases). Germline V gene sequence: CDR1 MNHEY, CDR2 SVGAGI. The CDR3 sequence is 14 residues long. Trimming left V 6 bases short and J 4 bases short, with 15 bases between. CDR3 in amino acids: CASSHPRGGETQYF. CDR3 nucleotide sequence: TGTGCCAGCAGCCATCCCCGAGGGGGAGAGACCCAGTACTTC.

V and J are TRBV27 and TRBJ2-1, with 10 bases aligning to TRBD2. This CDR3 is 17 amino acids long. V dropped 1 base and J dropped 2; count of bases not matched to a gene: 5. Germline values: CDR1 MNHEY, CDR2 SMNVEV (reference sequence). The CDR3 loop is CASSLFGGLAAYNEQFF. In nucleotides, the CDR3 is TGTGCCAGCAGTTTATTTGGTGGACTAGCGGCCTACAATGAGCAGTTCTTC.

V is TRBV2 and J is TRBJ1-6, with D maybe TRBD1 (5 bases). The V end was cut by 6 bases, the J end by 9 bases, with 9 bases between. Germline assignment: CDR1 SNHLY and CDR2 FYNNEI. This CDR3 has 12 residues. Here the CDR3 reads CASRWGVSPLHF. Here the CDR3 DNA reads TGTGCCAGCAGGTGGGGGGTTTCACCCCTCCACTTT.

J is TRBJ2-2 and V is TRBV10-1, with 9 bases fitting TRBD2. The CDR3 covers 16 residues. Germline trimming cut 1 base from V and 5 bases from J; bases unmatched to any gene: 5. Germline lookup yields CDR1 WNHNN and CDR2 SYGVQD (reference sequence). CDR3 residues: CASSELSSGKTGELFF. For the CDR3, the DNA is TGCGCCAGCAGTGAGTTATCTAGCGGGAAGACCGGGGAGCTGTTTTTT.

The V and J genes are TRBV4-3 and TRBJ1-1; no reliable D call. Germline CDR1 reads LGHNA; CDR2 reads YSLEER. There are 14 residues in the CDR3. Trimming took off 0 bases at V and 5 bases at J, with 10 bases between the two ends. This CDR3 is CASSQDSTSTEAFF. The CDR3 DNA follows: TGCGCCAGCAGCCAAGATTCCACCTCTACTGAAGCTTTCTTT.

The CDR3 region is CARGGTASSGANVLTF. The CDR3 DNA reads as TGTGCCCGTGGGGGGACGGCGAGCTCTGGGGCCAACGTCCTGACTTTC. This chain connects TRBV30 to TRBJ2-6, with a possible D match to TRBD2 (6 bases). Trimming left V 8 bases short and J 0 bases short, with 17 bases between. The CDR3 is 16 residues long. Germline CDR1 is GTSNPN and CDR2 is SVGIG (reference sequence).